This T cell receptor beta chain was retrieved from a study of shared clonotypes between healthy human individuals. Study context: Three CD4 naive, three CD4 memory, two CD8 naive and one CD8 memory plate were used per donor.

Assay execution proceeded at the deep level. Original handling: ImmunoSEQ output held junction-only sequences without quality scores, so filtering differed. TCRdb's table, derived via immunoSEQ multiplex PCR, lists solely in-frame clones and lacks some. V and J calls and clone size are as listed in that table; D and trimming were resolved from the DNA. The sample consists of about 2.1 million clones, just over 90% of them appearing once. Terminally differentiated effector memory CD45RA+ cells were left out of the naive CD8 fraction, which was CD45RO-negative and positively selected for CCR7. HIV-negative, healthy adults without recent acute infections or vaccinations were the donors. Germline-derived CDR1 and CDR2 are MDHEN and SYDVKM. Trimming shortened V by 2 bases and J by 4 bases, and 5 bases separated the two germline ends. The length of the CDR3 is 13 residues. As to this clone: The sample has other DNA sequences that encode this CDR3 too.

The sequence was collected from a man aged 18 to 35 in good health. Some clones in this sample may be carry-over from other donors' samples. V usage is TRBV28 and J usage is TRBJ2-2; D is perhaps TRBD2 (5 bases). The sample consisted of naive CD8+ T cells from PBMCs. CDR3 bases: TGTGCCAGCAGTTTACGGGGCACCGGGGAGCTGTTTTTT. Residues: CASSLRGTGELFF.